This T cell receptor beta chain comes out of a study of naive and memory T cell subsets. V trimming: 3 bases; J trimming: 4 bases; junction bases outside the gene matches: 7. Per the germline V gene, CDR1 is SGHKS and CDR2 is YYEKEE (reference sequence). The CDR3 has 16 amino acids. Both TRBC1 and TRBC2 were covered by a beta constant-region primer of two equimolar oligonucleotides. Nested alpha and beta constant-region primers with the SP2 primer drove four PCR rounds on ligated cDNA. TCRdb re-called the UMI-ligation and nested PCR reads with MiXCR, one entry per CDR3 protein. The table includes around 40,000 distinct CDR3 sequences, about an eighth detected once. Whole-study findings and limits: RNA-based TCR counts may shift with T cell activation and differentiation. There was no ground truth to check naive and memory subset results.

Points on this clonotype: Its cognate antigen is unknown.

This TCR came from a human donor in good health. The chain combines TRBV5-5 with TRBJ1-1, with 12 bases fitting TRBD1. The sequenced sample was effector memory CD4+ T cells from blood. The subset is: effector memory, CD45RA- CD27-. The CDR3: CASSSAGTGGRTEAFF. DNA of the CDR3: TGTGCCAGCAGCTCCGCCGGGACAGGGGGCCGCACTGAAGCTTTCTTT.